The 19 T cell receptor beta chains below were found in one sample sequenced in a study of post-analysis software for immune sequencing data. Study outcomes and limitations: In patients, TRBV5-6, TRBV5-1 and TRBV20-1 belonged to four or five TRBV segments found more frequently than in controls.

These receptors lack a known antigen. Unique molecular identifiers tagged the TCR beta cDNA libraries. TCRdb independently ran MiXCR on the PCR reads; one entry per CDR3 protein. Seen here are 450,000 to 650,000 distinct CDR3 sequences, roughly two fifths observed once, and the top ten hold around 1.7%. The sequenced material came from blood. All receptors come from a girl aged 10-17 years with multiple sclerosis.

The V and J genes are TRBV30 and TRBJ2-4, with no clear D. V was cut by 2 bases and J by 2 bases, with 4 bases left in between. This CDR3 region has 12 residues. The germline V gene encodes CDR1 GTSNPN and CDR2 SVGIG (reference sequence). The CDR3 loop reads CAWSPPKNIQYF. In nucleotides, the CDR3 is TGTGCCTGGAGTCCGCCCAAAAACATTCAGTACTTC.

The CDR3 region is CASSFAGTGSGQPQHF. CDR3 nucleotides: TGTGCCAGCAGCTTCGCCGGGACAGGGTCTGGGCAGCCCCAGCATTTT. The chain carries TRBV7-8 and TRBJ1-5; 9 nucleotides match TRBD1. CDR3 length: 16 residues. The V segment lost 3 bases and the J segment 7 bases; nucleotides outside the gene matches: 10. CDR1 is SGHVS and CDR2 is FQNEAQ in the germline V gene.

This chain joins TRBV5-1 and TRBJ2-3; 8 bases are shared with TRBD2. This CDR3 has 14 residues. The J segment lost 6 bases and the V segment lost 6 bases, leaving 9 bases of the junction unmatched. The V gene's germline CDR1 is SGHRS and CDR2 YFSETQ. In DNA form, the CDR3 reads TGCGCCAGCACCGTAAGCGGGGGCGAGGATACGCAGTATTTT. Translating it yields CASTVSGGEDTQYF.

This clonotype was found a few times. The genes are TRBV12-3 or TRBV12-4 and TRBJ2-4, with D unclear. The CDR3 has 14 residues. The ends were cut back, 8 bases at V and 1 base at J, with 12 bases in the middle. CDR3: CASLGSMAKNIQYF. The DNA of the CDR3 is TGTGCCAGCCTAGGATCTATGGCCAAAAACATTCAGTACTTC.

The chain recombines TRBV20-1 with TRBJ2-3, with 12 bases that match TRBD1. The CDR3 contains 15 residues. The ends lost 1 base at V and 4 bases at J; junction bases unmatched: 3. CDR1 is DFQATT and CDR2 is SNEGSKA in the germline V gene (reference sequence). CDR3 residues: CSARVGQGAADTQYF. The CDR3, as DNA: TGCAGTGCTAGAGTGGGACAGGGGGCCGCAGATACGCAGTATTTT.

The rearrangement uses TRBV30 and TRBJ1-1, with D perhaps TRBD1 (5 bases). Germline V gene sequence: CDR1 GTSNPN, CDR2 SVGIG (reference sequence). Deletions cut 8 bases from V and 7 bases from J, with 11 bases between. The CDR3 consists of 10 residues. The CDR3 protein is CATRGYEAFF. DNA of the CDR3: TGTGCCACGAGGGGATATGAAGCTTTCTTT.

The chain recombines TRBV12-3 or TRBV12-4 with TRBJ2-6; 12 bases are a match to TRBD1. J lost 3 bases, V lost 5 bases, and 5 bases had no gene match. The CDR3 is 17 amino acids. DNA of the CDR3: TGTGCCAGCAGTAGGGGACAGGGGGCGCTTGGGGCCAACGTCCTGACTTTC. Translated: CASSRGQGALGANVLTF.

This clonotype was observed a handful of times. The chain uses TRBV12-3 or TRBV12-4 and TRBJ2-7, with TRBD1 matching over 9 bases. J was trimmed by 4 bases and V by 5 bases; bases with no gene match: 9. The CDR3 covers 15 residues. CDR3 DNA sequence: TGTGCCAGCAGTGTACCGGGACAGGGTACATACGAGCAGTACTTC. It codes for CASSVPGQGTYEQYF.

This clonotype was observed a few times. The J gene is TRBJ2-7, the V gene TRBV29-1; D gene uncertain. The CDR3 runs to 17 residues. Germline-derived CDR1 and CDR2 are SQVTM and ANQGSEA. Trimming pared 0 bases from V and 1 base from J, leaving 19 bases between. The CDR3 here is CSVEDPTPGRTSYEQYF. CDR3 DNA: TGCAGCGTTGAAGATCCAACCCCCGGCCGAACATCCTACGAGCAGTACTTC.

V is TRBV19 and J is TRBJ1-5; D may be TRBD1 (6 bases). The CDR3 consists of 15 residues. Trimming shortened V by 6 bases and J by 0 bases, and 12 bases separated the two germline ends. Germline V gives CDR1 LNHDA, CDR2 SQIVND (reference sequence). CDR3 sequence reads: CASSRTVYSNQPQHF. The CDR3 DNA is TGTGCCAGTAGCCGGACAGTTTATAGCAATCAGCCCCAGCATTTT.

The chain carries TRBV5-1 and TRBJ2-7; TRBD1 aligns across 8 bases. The CDR3 sequence is 14 residues long. Per the germline V gene, CDR1 is SGHRS and CDR2 is YFSETQ. With V trimmed by 7 bases and J by 5 bases, 11 bases remained unmatched. The CDR3 nucleotides are TGCGCCAGCTCCTCTGGACAGGGCTTGGACGAGCAGTACTTC. Translating it yields CASSSGQGLDEQYF.

This clonotype came up a few times. The J gene is TRBJ2-7, the V gene TRBV25-1; unclear D gene. The CDR3 spans 12 residues. Per the germline V gene, CDR1 is MGHDK and CDR2 is SYGVNS. V shed 6 bases and J shed 1 base, with 7 bases lying between them. DNA of the CDR3: TGTGCCAGCAGAGGGCCTTCCTACGAGCAGTACTTC. It specifies CASRGPSYEQYF.

A single count supports this clonotype. The gene calls are TRBV11-2 and TRBJ2-4; possibly TRBD1 or TRBD2 for D (5 bases each). This CDR3 spans 15 amino acids. CDR1 is SGHAT and CDR2 is FQNNGV in the germline V gene. Trimming removed 5 bases from V and 0 bases from J, with 11 bases in between. DNA for the CDR3: TGTGCCAGCAGCGAAGGGGAGCTAGCCAAAAACATTCAGTACTTC. It specifies CASSEGELAKNIQYF.

This clonotype appeared a few times. J is TRBJ2-1 and V is TRBV29-1; 13 bases line up with TRBD2. This CDR3 has 13 amino acids. Germline V gene sequence: CDR1 SQVTM, CDR2 ANQGSEA. For the CDR3, the DNA is TGCAGTTCCCTCGGGACTAGCGGGATTGAGCAGTTCTTC. Its translation is CSSLGTSGIEQFF.

This clonotype came up many times. V and J are TRBV4-1 and TRBJ2-5; D may be TRBD1 or TRBD2 (5 bases each). The CDR3 loop spans 11 amino acids. V was trimmed by 6 bases and J by 6 bases, leaving 8 bases between them. Germline V gene lookup returns CDR1 MGHRA and CDR2 YSYEKL. For the CDR3, the DNA is TGCGCCAGCAGGGGGGACCAGACCCAGTACTTC. Translation gives CASRGDQTQYF.

The V and J genes are TRBV7-2 and TRBJ2-3; D gene unclear. Per germline, CDR1 SGHTA and CDR2 FQGNSA. The CDR3 contains 14 residues. Trimming left V 4 bases short and J 5 bases short, with 13 bases between. CDR3 residues: CASSYPGLEDTQYF. Written as DNA, the CDR3 is TGTGCCAGCAGCTATCCGGGCCTAGAAGATACGCAGTATTTT.

This chain uses TRBV7-6 with TRBJ1-2; no clear D. Germline loops: CDR1 SGHVS, CDR2 FNYEAQ. This CDR3 has 14 amino acids. Trimming left V 5 bases short and J 7 bases short, with 17 bases between. CDR3 in amino acids: CASSPIERDSGYTF. Here the CDR3 DNA reads TGTGCCAGCAGCCCCATTGAAAGGGATTCTGGCTACACCTTC.

This clonotype has a handful of counts. The chain links TRBV6-5 to TRBJ1-1, with D possibly TRBD1 on 6 matching bases. Germline V gene data show CDR1 as MNHEY and CDR2 as SVGAGI. The CDR3 totals 13 residues. V was shortened by 5 bases and J by 5 bases, with 12 bases between the two germline ends. The CDR3 DNA is TGTGCCAGCAGTCAACAGGGATGGACTGAAGCTTTCTTT. Encoded protein: CASSQQGWTEAFF.

This clonotype was seen a few times. The V gene is TRBV20-1, the J gene TRBJ2-5; the D is unclear. The CDR3 runs 12 residues. CDR1 and CDR2 (germline): DFQATT, SNEGSKA (reference sequence). V shed 3 bases and J shed 2 bases, with 7 bases lying between them. CDR3 loop: CSASWQQETQYF. Here the CDR3 DNA reads TGCAGTGCTAGTTGGCAGCAAGAGACCCAGTACTTC.